In this sample, the clone carrying this T cell receptor (beta chain) turned up once. Germline CDR1 and CDR2: MNHEY and SMNVEV (reference sequence). The J segment lost 3 bases and the V segment lost 3 bases, leaving 18 bases of the junction unmatched. This CDR3 is built from 19 residues. The entry originates in a study of blood T cell repertoires in COVID-19. Turning to the study itself: Collection of acute and convalescent COVID-19 samples took place in the United States, Italy and Spain. PBMCs, B-cell-depleted T cells, or T cells were the source of the cDNA or gDNA that made up the material.

Per the original data handling: Quantification of nucleated cells was approximated via reference gene primer amplification. Assay used: immunoSEQ multiplex PCR; TCRdb lists only in-frame clones, some missing. That table gives V, J and clone size, and the DNA gave D and trimming. This table has tens of thousands of clones, roughly nine tenths appearing once. The receptor was isolated from a man in his sixties with acute or convalescent COVID-19. Sequencing was done on a sample of peripheral blood. V and J are TRBV27 and TRBJ1-2; 8 bases map to TRBD1. The CDR3, as DNA: TGTGCCAGCAGTTTCGGCTATGGGACAGGAGGCAATATTGACTATGGCTACACCTTC. Amino acid sequence: CASSFGYGTGGNIDYGYTF.